Here is one T cell receptor (beta chain) with its context. The CDR3 is 17 amino acids. The data originate from a study of shared T cell receptors in the human thymus. The method was immunoSEQ multiplex PCR; TCRdb's version includes in-frame clones alone and lacks a portion of them. The data contain 600,000 or so clones, about 87% of them singletons. These data are also associated with another study on human thymus T cells. That investigation notes: Thymic tissue was derived from resections collected during corrective heart surgery. Gene usage (both V and J) appeared biased in thymic and blood repertoires.

Sequenced sample: thymocytes. The receptor comes from a boy under two years old with a congenital heart defect. This chain connects TRBV12-1 to TRBJ1-3; TRBD1 is taken as the D call from the table, unchecked against the DNA. TRBV12-1 is labeled a pseudogene. As DNA, the CDR3 is TGTGCCAGCAGCCAGGATTCCTGCTATGACTCTGGAAACACCATATATTTT. It yields the protein CASSQDSCYDSGNTIYF.